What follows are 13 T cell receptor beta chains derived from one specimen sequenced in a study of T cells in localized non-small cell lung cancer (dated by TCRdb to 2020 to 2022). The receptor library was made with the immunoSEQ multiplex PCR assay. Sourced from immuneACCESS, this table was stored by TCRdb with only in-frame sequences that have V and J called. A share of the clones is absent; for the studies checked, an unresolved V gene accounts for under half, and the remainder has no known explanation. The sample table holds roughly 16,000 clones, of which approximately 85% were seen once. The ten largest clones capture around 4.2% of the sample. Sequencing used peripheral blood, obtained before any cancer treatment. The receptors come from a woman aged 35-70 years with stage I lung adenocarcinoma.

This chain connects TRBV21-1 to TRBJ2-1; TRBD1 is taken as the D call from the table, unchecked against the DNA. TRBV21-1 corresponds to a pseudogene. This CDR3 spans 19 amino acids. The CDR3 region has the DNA TGTGCCAGCAGCAAAGAGGGTGGGCAACAGGCAAGCTCCTACAATGAGCAGTTCTTC. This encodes CASSKEGGQQASSYNEQFF.

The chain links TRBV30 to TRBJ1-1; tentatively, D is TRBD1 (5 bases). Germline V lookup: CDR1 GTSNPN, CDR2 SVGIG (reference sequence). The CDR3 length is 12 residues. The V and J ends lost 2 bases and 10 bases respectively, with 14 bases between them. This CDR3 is CAWSRDFKVAFF. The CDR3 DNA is TGTGCCTGGAGTAGGGACTTCAAGGTAGCTTTCTTT.

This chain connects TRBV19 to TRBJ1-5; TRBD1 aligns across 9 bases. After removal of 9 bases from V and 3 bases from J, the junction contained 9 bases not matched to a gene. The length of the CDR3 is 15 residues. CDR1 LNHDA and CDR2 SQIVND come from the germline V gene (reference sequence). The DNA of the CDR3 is TGTGCCAGCCATTCGGACAGGGGATTCAATCAGCCCCAGCATTTT. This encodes CASHSDRGFNQPQHF.

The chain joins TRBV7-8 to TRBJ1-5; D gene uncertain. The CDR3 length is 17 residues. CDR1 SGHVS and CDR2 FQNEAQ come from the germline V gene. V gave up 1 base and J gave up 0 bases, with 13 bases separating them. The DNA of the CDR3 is TGTGCCAGCAGCTTAGGGGTGGGTCGCCTTAGCAATCAGCCCCAGCATTTT. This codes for CASSLGVGRLSNQPQHF.

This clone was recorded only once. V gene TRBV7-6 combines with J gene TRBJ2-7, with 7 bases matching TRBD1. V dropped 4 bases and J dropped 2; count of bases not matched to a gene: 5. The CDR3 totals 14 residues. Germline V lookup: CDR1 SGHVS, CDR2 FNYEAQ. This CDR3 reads CASSYGTAAYEQYF. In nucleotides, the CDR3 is TGTGCCAGCAGCTACGGGACAGCCGCCTACGAGCAGTACTTC.

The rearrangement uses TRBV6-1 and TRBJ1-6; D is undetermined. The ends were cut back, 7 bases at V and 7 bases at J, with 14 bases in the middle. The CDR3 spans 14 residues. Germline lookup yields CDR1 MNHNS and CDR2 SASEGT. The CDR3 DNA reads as TGTGCCAGCAAAGGTGGCGACCGAAATTCACCCCTCCACTTT. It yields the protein CASKGGDRNSPLHF.

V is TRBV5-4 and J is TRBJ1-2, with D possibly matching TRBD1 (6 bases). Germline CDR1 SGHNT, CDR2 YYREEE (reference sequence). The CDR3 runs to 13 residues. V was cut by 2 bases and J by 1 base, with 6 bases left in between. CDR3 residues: CASSLQGNYGYTF. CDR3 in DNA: TGTGCCAGCAGCTTACAGGGTAACTATGGCTACACCTTC.

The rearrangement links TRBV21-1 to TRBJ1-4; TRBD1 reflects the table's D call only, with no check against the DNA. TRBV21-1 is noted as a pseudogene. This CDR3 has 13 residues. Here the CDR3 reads CASSNPQLEKLFF. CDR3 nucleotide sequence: TGTGCCAGCAGCAACCCCCAATTGGAAAAACTGTTTTTT.

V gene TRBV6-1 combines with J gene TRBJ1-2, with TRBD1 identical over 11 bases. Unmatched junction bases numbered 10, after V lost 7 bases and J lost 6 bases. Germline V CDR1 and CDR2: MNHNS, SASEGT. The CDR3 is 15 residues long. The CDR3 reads CASNSGGTGGNGYTF. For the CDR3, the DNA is TGTGCCAGCAATAGCGGGGGGACAGGGGGAAATGGCTACACCTTC.

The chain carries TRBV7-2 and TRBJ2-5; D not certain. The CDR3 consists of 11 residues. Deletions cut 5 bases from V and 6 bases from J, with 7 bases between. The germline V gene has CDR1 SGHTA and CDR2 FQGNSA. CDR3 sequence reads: CASSHDKTQYF. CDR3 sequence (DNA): TGTGCCAGCAGCCATGACAAGACCCAGTACTTC.

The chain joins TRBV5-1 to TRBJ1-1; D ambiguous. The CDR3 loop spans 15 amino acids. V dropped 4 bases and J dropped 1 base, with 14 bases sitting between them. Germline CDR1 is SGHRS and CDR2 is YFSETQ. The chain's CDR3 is CASSREPGSNTEAFF. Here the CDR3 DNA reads TGCGCCAGCAGCCGAGAGCCTGGGTCGAACACTGAAGCTTTCTTT.

The DNA of the CDR3 is TGTGCCTGGAGGGGACAGGGGAATCAGCCCCAGCATTTT. It specifies CAWRGQGNQPQHF. The genes are TRBV30 and TRBJ1-5; 10 positions match TRBD1. V lost 3 bases, J lost 4 bases, and 0 bases stayed unmatched. Germline V gene data show CDR1 as GTSNPN and CDR2 as SVGIG (reference sequence). This CDR3 is built from 13 residues. The variable domain in full, with the rest retrieved from reference TRBV30 and TRBJ1-5, is SQTIHQWPATLVQPVGSPLSLECTVEGTSNPNLYWYRQAAGRGLQLLFYSVGIGQISSEVPQNLSASRPQDRQFILSSKKLLLSDSGFYLCAWRGQGNQPQHFGDGTRLSIL.

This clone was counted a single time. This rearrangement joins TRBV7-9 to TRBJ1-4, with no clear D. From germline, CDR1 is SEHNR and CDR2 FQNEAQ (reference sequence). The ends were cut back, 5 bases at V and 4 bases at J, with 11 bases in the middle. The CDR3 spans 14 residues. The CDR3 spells CASSLTGGNEKLFF. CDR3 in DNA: TGTGCCAGCAGCCTCACGGGCGGTAATGAAAAACTGTTTTTT.